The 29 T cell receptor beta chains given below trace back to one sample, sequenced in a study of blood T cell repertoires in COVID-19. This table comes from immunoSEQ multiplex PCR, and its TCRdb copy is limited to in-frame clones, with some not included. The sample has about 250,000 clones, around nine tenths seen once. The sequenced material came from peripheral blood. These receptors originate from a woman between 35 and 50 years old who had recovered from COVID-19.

The CDR3 sequence: CASSLGLNYEQYF. DNA for the CDR3: TGCGCCAGCAGCTTGGGGCTTAACTACGAGCAGTACTTC. The V gene is TRBV5-1, the J gene TRBJ2-7; D is undetermined. V lost 0 bases and J lost 3, with 7 bases in between. The CDR3 extends over 13 amino acids. Germline CDR1 reads SGHRS; CDR2 reads YFSETQ.

CDR3 protein: CASSLGGNSYNEQFF. CDR3 in DNA: TGTGCCAGCAGCTTGGGAGGCAACTCCTACAATGAGCAGTTCTTC. The chain recombines TRBV5-4 with TRBJ2-1; D is ambiguous. Looked up from germline, CDR1 is SGHNT and CDR2 is YYREEE (reference sequence). Trimming left V 0 bases short and J 0 bases short, with 7 bases between. The CDR3 consists of 15 residues.

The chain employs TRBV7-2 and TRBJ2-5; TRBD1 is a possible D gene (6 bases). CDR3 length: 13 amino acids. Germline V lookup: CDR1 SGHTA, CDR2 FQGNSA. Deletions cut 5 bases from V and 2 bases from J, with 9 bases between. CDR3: CASSIQGQETQYF. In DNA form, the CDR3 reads TGTGCCAGCAGCATACAGGGTCAAGAGACCCAGTACTTC.

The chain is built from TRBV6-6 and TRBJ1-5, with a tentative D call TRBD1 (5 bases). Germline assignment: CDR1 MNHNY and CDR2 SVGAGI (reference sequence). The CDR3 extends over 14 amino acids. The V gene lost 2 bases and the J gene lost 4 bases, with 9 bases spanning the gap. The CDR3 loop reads CASSYGAENQPQHF. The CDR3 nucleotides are TGTGCCAGCAGTTACGGGGCAGAAAATCAGCCCCAGCATTTT.

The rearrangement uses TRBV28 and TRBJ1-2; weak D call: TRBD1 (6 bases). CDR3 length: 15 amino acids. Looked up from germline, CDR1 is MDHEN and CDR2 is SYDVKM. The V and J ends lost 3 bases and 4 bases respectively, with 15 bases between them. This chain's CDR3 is CASSFSGGRIYGYTF. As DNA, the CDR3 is TGTGCCAGCAGTTTTTCGGGGGGCCGTATCTATGGCTACACCTTC.

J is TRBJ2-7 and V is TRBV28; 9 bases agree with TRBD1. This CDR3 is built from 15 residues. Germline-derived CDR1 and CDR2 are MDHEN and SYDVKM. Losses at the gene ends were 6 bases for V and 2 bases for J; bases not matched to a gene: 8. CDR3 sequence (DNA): TGTGCCAGCAGGCAGGACAGGGGTTCGGCCTACGAGCAGTACTTC. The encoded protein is CASRQDRGSAYEQYF.

In DNA form, the CDR3 reads TGTGCCGAAGGCCGGGGTGGCCAAGAGACCCAGTACTTC. This translates into CAEGRGGQETQYF. The chain carries TRBV30 and TRBJ2-5, with D possibly TRBD2 on 5 matching bases. The V and J ends lost 8 bases and 1 base respectively, with 14 bases between them. The length of the CDR3 is 13 residues. The germline V gene encodes CDR1 GTSNPN and CDR2 SVGIG (reference sequence). Looking up the rest from reference TRBV30 and TRBJ2-5 gives the full variable domain: SQTIHQWPATLVQPVGSPLSLECTVEGTSNPNLYWYRQAAGRGLQLLFYSVGIGQISSEVPQNLSASRPQDRQFILSSKKLLLSDSGFYLCAEGRGGQETQYFGPGTRLLVL.

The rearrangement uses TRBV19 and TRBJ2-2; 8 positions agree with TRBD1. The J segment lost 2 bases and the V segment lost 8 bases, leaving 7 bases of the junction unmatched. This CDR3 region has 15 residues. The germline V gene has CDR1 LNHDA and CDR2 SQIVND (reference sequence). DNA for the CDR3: TGTGCCAGTTCCTCCGGGACAGGAAACACCGGGGAGCTGTTTTTT. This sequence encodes CASSSGTGNTGELFF. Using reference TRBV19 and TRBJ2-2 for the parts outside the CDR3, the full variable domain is DGGITQSPKYLFRKEGQNVTLSCEQNLNHDAMYWYRQDPGQGLRLIYYSQIVNDFQKGDIAEGYSVSREKKESFPLTVTSAQKNPTAFYLCASSSGTGNTGELFFGEGSRLTVL.

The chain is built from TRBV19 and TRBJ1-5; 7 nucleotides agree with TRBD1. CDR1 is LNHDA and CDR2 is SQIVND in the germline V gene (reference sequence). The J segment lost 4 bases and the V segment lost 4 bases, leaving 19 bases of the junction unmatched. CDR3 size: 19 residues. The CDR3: CASSTRQGGNSGGNQPQHF. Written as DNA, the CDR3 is TGTGCCAGTAGTACCCGACAGGGTGGTAACAGTGGGGGAAATCAGCCCCAGCATTTT. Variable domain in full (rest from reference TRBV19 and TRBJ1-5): DGGITQSPKYLFRKEGQNVTLSCEQNLNHDAMYWYRQDPGQGLRLIYYSQIVNDFQKGDIAEGYSVSREKKESFPLTVTSAQKNPTAFYLCASSTRQGGNSGGNQPQHFGDGTRLSIL.

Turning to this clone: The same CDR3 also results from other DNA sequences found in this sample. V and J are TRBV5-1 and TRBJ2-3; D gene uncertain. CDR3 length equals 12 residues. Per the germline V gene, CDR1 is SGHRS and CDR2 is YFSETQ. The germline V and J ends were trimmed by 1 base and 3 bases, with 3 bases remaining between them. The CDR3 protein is CASSLSTDTQYF. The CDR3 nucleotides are TGCGCCAGCAGCTTGTCAACAGATACGCAGTATTTT.

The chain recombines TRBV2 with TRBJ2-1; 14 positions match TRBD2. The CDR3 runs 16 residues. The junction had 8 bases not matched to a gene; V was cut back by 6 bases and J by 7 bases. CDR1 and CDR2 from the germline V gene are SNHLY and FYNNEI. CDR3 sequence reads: CASRAGTSGSLNEQFF. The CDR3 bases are TGTGCCAGCAGGGCCGGGACTAGCGGGAGCTTAAATGAGCAGTTCTTC.

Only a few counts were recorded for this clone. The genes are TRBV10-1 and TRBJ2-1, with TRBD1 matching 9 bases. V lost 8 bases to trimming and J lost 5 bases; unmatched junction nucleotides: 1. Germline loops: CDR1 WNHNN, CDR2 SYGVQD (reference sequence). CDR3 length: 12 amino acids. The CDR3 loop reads CASRDRDNEQFF. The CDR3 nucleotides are TGCGCCAGCCGGGACAGGGACAATGAGCAGTTCTTC.

The CDR3 nucleotides are TGTGCCAGTAGTATCTGGGGGGGGGATCAGCCCCAGCATTTT. The encoded protein is CASSIWGGDQPQHF. The V and J genes are TRBV19 and TRBJ1-5, with D possibly matching TRBD1 (5 bases). The length of the CDR3 is 14 residues. V was cut by 3 bases and J by 5 bases, with 11 bases left in between. CDR1 and CDR2 from the germline V gene are LNHDA and SQIVND (reference sequence).

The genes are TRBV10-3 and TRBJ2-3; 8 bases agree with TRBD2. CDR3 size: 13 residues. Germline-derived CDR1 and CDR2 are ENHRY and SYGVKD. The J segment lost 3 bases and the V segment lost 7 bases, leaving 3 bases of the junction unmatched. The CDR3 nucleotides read TGTGCCATCAATCGGGAGGGAACAGATACGCAGTATTTT. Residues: CAINREGTDTQYF.

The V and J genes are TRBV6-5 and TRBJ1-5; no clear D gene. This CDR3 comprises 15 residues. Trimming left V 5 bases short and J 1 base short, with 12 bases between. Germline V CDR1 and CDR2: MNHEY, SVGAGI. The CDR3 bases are TGTGCCAGCAGTACGACTGGTGGGAGCAATCAGCCCCAGCATTTT. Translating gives CASSTTGGSNQPQHF.

Written as DNA, the CDR3 is TGTGCCAGCAGCTTAGAGGGAGTGGAGTTCTTC. This gives the protein CASSLEGVEFF. The chain recombines TRBV11-1 with TRBJ2-1, with a tentative D call TRBD2 (5 bases). Germline V gene data show CDR1 as SGHAT and CDR2 as FQDESV (reference sequence). V lost 1 base, J lost 14 bases, and 9 bases lay in between. The CDR3 extends over 11 amino acids.

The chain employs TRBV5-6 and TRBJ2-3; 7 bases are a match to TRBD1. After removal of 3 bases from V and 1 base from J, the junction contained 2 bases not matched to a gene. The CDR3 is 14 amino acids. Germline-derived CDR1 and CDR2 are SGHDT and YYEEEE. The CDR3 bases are TGTGCCAGCAGCTACGGACAGGGCACAGATACGCAGTATTTT. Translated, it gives CASSYGQGTDTQYF.

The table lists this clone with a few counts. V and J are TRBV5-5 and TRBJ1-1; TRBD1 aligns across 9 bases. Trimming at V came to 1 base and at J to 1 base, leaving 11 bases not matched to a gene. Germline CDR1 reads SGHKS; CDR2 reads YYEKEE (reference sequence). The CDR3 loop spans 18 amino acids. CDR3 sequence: CASSLWETGGARNTEAFF. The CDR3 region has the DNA TGTGCCAGCAGCTTGTGGGAAACAGGGGGCGCGAGGAACACTGAAGCTTTCTTT.

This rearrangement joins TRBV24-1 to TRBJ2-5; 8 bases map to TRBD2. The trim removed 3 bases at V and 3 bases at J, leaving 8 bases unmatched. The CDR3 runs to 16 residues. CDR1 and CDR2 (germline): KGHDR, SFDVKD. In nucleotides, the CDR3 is TGTGCCACCAGTGATCCCGGGAGGGTCGGGAAAGAGACCCAGTACTTC. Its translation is CATSDPGRVGKETQYF.

In DNA form, the CDR3 reads TGTGCCAGCAGCCTAGGCGGGGGTGCACATAGCACAGATACGCAGTATTTT. Translating it yields CASSLGGGAHSTDTQYF. The gene calls are TRBV9 and TRBJ2-3; TRBD2 matches 7 bases. Germline CDR1 SGDLS, CDR2 YYNGEE. J was trimmed by 0 bases and V by 4 bases; bases with no gene match: 11. The CDR3 extends over 17 amino acids.

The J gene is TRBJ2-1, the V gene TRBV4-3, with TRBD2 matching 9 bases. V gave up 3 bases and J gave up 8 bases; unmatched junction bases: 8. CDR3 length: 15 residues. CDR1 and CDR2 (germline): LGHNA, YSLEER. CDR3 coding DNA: TGCGCCAGCAGCCAGGCCGTGCGGGGGGGCCATGAGCAGTTCTTC. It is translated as CASSQAVRGGHEQFF.

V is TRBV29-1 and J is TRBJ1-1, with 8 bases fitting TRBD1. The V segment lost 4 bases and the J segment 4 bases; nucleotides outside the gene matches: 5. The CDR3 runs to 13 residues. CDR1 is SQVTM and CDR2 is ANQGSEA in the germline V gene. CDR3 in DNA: TGCAGCGTTGGGGCAGACAGGGGCACTGAAGCTTTCTTT. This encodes CSVGADRGTEAFF.

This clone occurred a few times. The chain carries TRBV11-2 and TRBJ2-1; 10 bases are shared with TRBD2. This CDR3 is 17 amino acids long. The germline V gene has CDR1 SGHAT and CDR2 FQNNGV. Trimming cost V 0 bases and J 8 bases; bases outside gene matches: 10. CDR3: CASSLDRLAGVRDEQFF. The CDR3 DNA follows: TGTGCCAGCAGCTTAGATCGGCTAGCGGGAGTGAGGGATGAGCAGTTCTTC.

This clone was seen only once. CDR3 amino acids: CASSLGITGIFNYGYTF. Written as DNA, the CDR3 is TGCGCCAGCAGCTTGGGAATCACAGGAATATTTAACTATGGCTACACCTTC. The V gene is TRBV5-1, the J gene TRBJ1-2, with a tentative D call TRBD1 (5 bases). V gave up 0 bases and J gave up 1 base, with 16 bases separating them. Germline V gene data show CDR1 as SGHRS and CDR2 as YFSETQ. This CDR3 is built from 17 residues. Together with reference TRBV5-1 and TRBJ1-2, the CDR3 gives the full variable domain: KAGVTQTPRYLIKTRGQQVTLSCSPISGHRSVSWYQQTPGQGLQFLFEYFSETQRNKGNFPGRFSGRQFSNSRSEMNVSTLELGDSALYLCASSLGITGIFNYGYTFGSGTRLTVV.

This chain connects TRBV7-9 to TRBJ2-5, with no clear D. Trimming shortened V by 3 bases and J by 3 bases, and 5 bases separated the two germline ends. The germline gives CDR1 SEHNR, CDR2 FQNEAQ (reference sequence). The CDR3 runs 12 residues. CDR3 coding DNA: TGTGCCAGCAGCTTGGCCGAAGAGACCCAGTACTTC. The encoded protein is CASSLAEETQYF.

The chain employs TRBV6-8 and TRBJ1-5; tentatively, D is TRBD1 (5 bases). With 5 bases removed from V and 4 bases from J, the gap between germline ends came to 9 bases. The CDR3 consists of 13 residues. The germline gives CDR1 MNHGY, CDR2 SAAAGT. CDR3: CASSGAFNQPQHF. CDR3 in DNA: TGTGCCAGCAGTGGGGCTTTTAATCAGCCCCAGCATTTT.

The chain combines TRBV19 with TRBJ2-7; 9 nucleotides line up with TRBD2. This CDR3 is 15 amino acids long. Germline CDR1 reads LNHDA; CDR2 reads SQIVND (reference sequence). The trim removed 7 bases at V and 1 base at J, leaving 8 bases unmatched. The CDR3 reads CASTPTSGQSYEQYF. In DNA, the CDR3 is TGTGCCAGTACCCCTACTAGCGGGCAATCCTACGAGCAGTACTTC. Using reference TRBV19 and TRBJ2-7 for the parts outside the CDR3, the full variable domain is DGGITQSPKYLFRKEGQNVTLSCEQNLNHDAMYWYRQDPGQGLRLIYYSQIVNDFQKGDIAEGYSVSREKKESFPLTVTSAQKNPTAFYLCASTPTSGQSYEQYFGPGTRLTVT.

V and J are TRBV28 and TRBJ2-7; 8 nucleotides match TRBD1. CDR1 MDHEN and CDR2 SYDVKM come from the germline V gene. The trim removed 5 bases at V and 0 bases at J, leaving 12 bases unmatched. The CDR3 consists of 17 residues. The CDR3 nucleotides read TGTGCCAGCAGTGCCCTCCTCAGGGGGCAGGGCTCCTACGAGCAGTACTTC. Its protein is CASSALLRGQGSYEQYF.

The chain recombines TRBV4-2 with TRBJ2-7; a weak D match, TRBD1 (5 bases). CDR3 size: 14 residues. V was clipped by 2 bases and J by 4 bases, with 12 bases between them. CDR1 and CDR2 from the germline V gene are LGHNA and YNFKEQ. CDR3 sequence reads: CASSQRGQSYEQYF. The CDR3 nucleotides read TGTGCCAGCAGCCAAAGAGGACAATCGTACGAGCAGTACTTC.